This is a list of T cell receptor beta chains from one sample in a study of blood T cell repertoires in COVID-19. The data were produced by immunoSEQ multiplex PCR, yet TCRdb's version contains in-frame clones alone and is incomplete. The sample has 200,000 to 250,000 clones; around nine tenths are singletons. Sequencing was performed on peripheral blood. The receptors derive from a woman aged 55-69 years with acute or convalescent COVID-19. The CDR3 runs from the conserved cysteine through the conserved F or W. A D gene is named only where the DNA matches it firmly. Clone size appears in some rows only: once, few, many, or a class for an expanded clone.

clone_size	j_call	v_call	d_call	cdr3_aa	cdr3_nt
once	TRBJ1-5	TRBV5-1	NA	CASSPGGGHDQPQHF	TGCGCCAGCAGCCCCGGGGGAGGCCACGATCAGCCCCAGCATTTT
NA	TRBJ2-1	TRBV5-1	NA	CASSLAPLANEQFF	TGCGCCAGCAGCTTGGCCCCACTAGCTAATGAGCAGTTCTTC
few	TRBJ1-6	TRBV10-3	NA	CAISEGGGSYNSPLHF	TGTGCCATCAGTGAAGGTGGCGGTAGCTATAATTCACCCCTCCACTTT
NA	TRBJ2-1	TRBV12-3/TRBV12-4	NA	CASSFDKDNEQFF	TGTGCCAGCAGTTTTGACAAAGACAATGAGCAGTTCTTC
NA	TRBJ2-5	TRBV25-1	TRBD1	CASSPPGQGRETQYF	TGTGCCAGCTCCCCCCCCGGACAGGGGAGAGAGACCCAGTACTTC
NA	TRBJ2-5	TRBV2	NA	CASSQSGRGETQYF	TGTGCCAGCAGTCAATCGGGTCGAGGAGAGACCCAGTACTTC
NA	TRBJ2-5	TRBV24-1	TRBD2	CATSDAGTGRGETQYF	TGTGCCACCAGTGATGCCGGGACCGGGAGGGGAGAGACCCAGTACTTC
NA	TRBJ2-5	TRBV4-2	NA	CASSQFGQQETQYF	TGTGCCAGCAGCCAATTCGGACAGCAAGAGACCCAGTACTTC
NA	TRBJ1-4	TRBV27	NA	CASSSQGGTNEKLFF	TGTGCCAGCAGTTCTCAGGGTGGGACTAATGAAAAACTGTTTTTT
NA	TRBJ2-1	TRBV5-1	TRBD1	CASKLATGINEQFF	TGCGCCAGCAAGTTGGCGACAGGGATCAATGAGCAGTTCTTC
NA	TRBJ2-1	TRBV19	TRBD2	CASSSPAGATYNEQFF	TGTGCCAGTAGTTCCCCTGCGGGAGCCACCTACAATGAGCAGTTCTTC
NA	TRBJ1-5	TRBV7-2	TRBD1	CASSLGQVGQPQHF	TGTGCCAGCAGCCTAGGACAGGTAGGCCAGCCCCAGCATTTT
NA	TRBJ1-1	TRBV7-2	NA	CASTHQAGTEAFF	TGTGCCAGCACCCACCAAGCGGGGACCGAAGCTTTCTTT
NA	TRBJ1-3	TRBV6-5	NA	CASSTPGDSGNTIYF	TGTGCCAGCAGTACCCCAGGGGACTCTGGAAACACCATATATTTT
NA	TRBJ1-4	TRBV25-1	NA	CASSLGQTFEKLFF	TGTGCCAGCAGTTTAGGACAAACTTTTGAAAAACTGTTTTTT
NA	TRBJ1-6	TRBV9	NA	CASSVAGERSPLHF	TGTGCCAGCAGCGTAGCGGGGGAGCGGTCACCCCTCCACTTT
NA	TRBJ2-1	TRBV28	TRBD1	CASSFGGTGEDEQFF	TGTGCCAGCAGTTTTGGGGGGACAGGGGAGGATGAGCAGTTCTTC
NA	TRBJ1-3	TRBV5-1	NA	CASSSDGRGENTIYF	TGCGCCAGCAGCTCGGACGGGAGAGGGGAGAACACCATATATTTT
medium-sized	TRBJ2-7	TRBV2	NA	CASSLGLVNSYEQYF	TGTGCCAGCAGCCTAGGTCTAGTAAACTCCTACGAGCAGTACTTC
NA	TRBJ2-7	TRBV19	NA	CASSLWGGRQYEQYF	TGTGCCAGTAGCCTATGGGGGGGGCGCCAGTACGAGCAGTACTTC
once	TRBJ1-3	TRBV4-2	TRBD1	CASSDRDSGEGNTIYF	TGTGCCAGCAGCGACAGGGACTCCGGGGAGGGAAACACCATATATTTT
NA	TRBJ1-1	TRBV2	TRBD1	CARGTGSEAFF	TGTGCCAGGGGGACAGGGTCTGAAGCTTTCTTT
NA	TRBJ2-1	TRBV11-2	TRBD2	CASSFPAGSYNEQFF	TGTGCCAGCAGCTTCCCAGCGGGGTCCTACAATGAGCAGTTCTTC
NA	TRBJ1-6	TRBV18	NA	CASSPPGRLGDSSYNSPLHF	TGTGCCAGCTCACCACCCGGTCGCTTGGGCGATAGCTCCTATAATTCACCCCTCCACTTT
NA	TRBJ1-2	TRBV2	NA	CASTSQTNYGYTF	TGTGCCAGCACAAGTCAGACAAACTATGGCTACACCTTC
NA	TRBJ1-2	TRBV29-1	NA	CSGGGTSTNYGYTF	TGCAGCGGCGGGGGGACCAGCACCAACTATGGCTACACCTTC
NA	TRBJ1-1	TRBV30	NA	CAWTRDTKASLNTEAFF	TGTGCCTGGACCCGCGACACGAAGGCGTCTTTGAACACTGAAGCTTTCTTT
NA	TRBJ2-7	TRBV6-2/TRBV6-3	NA	CASSYSTGTYEQYF	TGTGCCAGCAGTTACTCGACAGGAACCTACGAGCAGTACTTC
few	TRBJ1-3	TRBV6-5	NA	CASSSPGRTVGNTIYF	TGTGCCAGCAGTTCCCCCGGACGGACAGTCGGAAACACCATATATTTT
NA	TRBJ1-3	TRBV4-1	TRBD1	CASSQGPGTGGFGNTIYF	TGCGCCAGCAGCCAGGGCCCAGGGACAGGGGGATTTGGAAACACCATATATTTT
once	TRBJ2-1	TRBV19	TRBD2	CASSMGKGLAGALYNEQFF	TGTGCCAGTAGTATGGGGAAGGGACTAGCGGGAGCTCTCTACAATGAGCAGTTCTTC
NA	TRBJ1-2	TRBV7-2	TRBD1	CASSLGSGGPYGYTF	TGTGCCAGCAGCTTAGGGTCAGGGGGGCCCTATGGCTACACCTTC
NA	TRBJ1-6	TRBV19	NA	CASSPGFSYNSPLHF	TGTGCCAGTAGTCCGGGTTTCTCCTATAATTCACCCCTCCACTTT
NA	TRBJ2-5	TRBV24-1	TRBD1	CATSDVTGGMETQYF	TGTGCCACCAGTGACGTGACAGGGGGCATGGAGACCCAGTACTTC
NA	TRBJ2-2	TRBV12-5	TRBD1	CASGLVGQGAGELFF	TGTGCTAGTGGTTTGGTCGGCCAGGGGGCCGGGGAGCTGTTTTTT
NA	TRBJ2-5	TRBV7-2	NA	CASSKNGEETQYF	TGTGCCAGCAGCAAAAACGGGGAAGAGACCCAGTACTTC
NA	TRBJ2-7	TRBV10-3	NA	CAISEPRRSGEQYF	TGTGCCATCAGTGAGCCGCGAAGGTCGGGCGAGCAGTACTTC
NA	TRBJ1-3	TRBV5-1	NA	CASSLQGTDTIYF	TGCGCCAGCAGCTTGCAGGGGACGGACACCATATATTTT
NA	TRBJ1-1	TRBV12-3/TRBV12-4	NA	CASSLGRNTEAFF	TGTGCCAGCAGTTTGGGCAGGAACACTGAAGCTTTCTTT
NA	TRBJ2-1	TRBV7-2	TRBD2	CASSPPGLAGGINEQFF	TGTGCCAGCAGCCCGCCGGGACTAGCGGGAGGGATCAATGAGCAGTTCTTC
once	TRBJ2-7	TRBV10-1	NA	CASSDPGSTYEQYF	TGCGCCAGCAGTGACCCGGGGTCCACCTACGAGCAGTACTTC
NA	TRBJ1-1	TRBV12-3/TRBV12-4	NA	CASGGDSTEAFF	TGTGCCAGCGGAGGGGATTCCACTGAAGCTTTCTTT
NA	TRBJ2-7	TRBV10-3	TRBD1	CAISEPGQATYEQYF	TGTGCCATCAGTGAGCCGGGACAGGCCACCTACGAGCAGTACTTC
NA	TRBJ1-5	TRBV11-2	NA	CASSSVGGYSNQPQHF	TGTGCCAGCAGCTCCGTAGGAGGGTATAGCAATCAGCCCCAGCATTTT
NA	TRBJ2-7	TRBV6-5	TRBD1	CASSTGDRGSEQYF	TGTGCCAGCAGTACCGGGGACAGGGGGAGCGAGCAGTACTTC
NA	TRBJ2-3	TRBV11-3	TRBD2	CASSLAGTDTQYF	TGTGCCAGCAGCCTAGCGGGCACAGATACGCAGTATTTT
NA	TRBJ1-2	TRBV7-2	NA	CASSPGGGAYGYGYTF	TGTGCCAGCAGCCCCGGGGGAGGGGCGTATGGCTATGGCTACACCTTC
NA	TRBJ1-2	TRBV11-2	NA	CASSQDSSLGYGYTF	TGTGCCAGCAGCCAGGACAGTAGTTTAGGGTATGGCTACACCTTC
NA	TRBJ2-7	TRBV4-2	NA	CASSQDGGYEQYF	TGTGCCAGCAGCCAAGATGGGGGGTACGAGCAGTACTTC
NA	TRBJ1-5	TRBV15	NA	CATSRGGNNQPQHF	TGTGCCACCAGCAGAGGCGGGAACAATCAGCCCCAGCATTTT
NA	TRBJ2-7	TRBV5-4	TRBD1	CASSLVGATGAFSYEQYF	TGTGCCAGCAGCTTGGTTGGGGCGACAGGGGCCTTCTCCTACGAGCAGTACTTC
once	TRBJ1-1	TRBV5-6	NA	CASSFSDMNTEAFF	TGTGCCAGCAGCTTTTCCGACATGAACACTGAAGCTTTCTTT
NA	TRBJ1-2	TRBV5-1	NA	CASSLGGLQDGYTF	TGCGCCAGCAGCTTGGGGGGGCTACAGGATGGCTACACCTTC
NA	TRBJ2-1	TRBV10-1	TRBD2	CASSESRTSGYNEQFF	TGCGCCAGCAGTGAGTCCCGGACTAGCGGCTACAATGAGCAGTTCTTC
NA	TRBJ2-2	TRBV30	TRBD2	CAWRERLAGIGELFF	TGTGCCTGGAGGGAGCGACTAGCGGGAATCGGGGAGCTGTTTTTT
NA	TRBJ1-2	TRBV7-2	NA	CASSSTGLLYGYTF	TGTGCCAGCAGCTCGACAGGCCTCCTCTATGGCTACACCTTC
NA	TRBJ1-6	TRBV14	NA	CASSQDRPGASNSPLHF	TGTGCCAGCAGCCAAGACAGGCCGGGAGCATCAAATTCACCCCTCCACTTT
NA	TRBJ2-3	TRBV7-9	NA	CASSLASSSDTQYF	TGTGCCAGCAGCTTAGCTTCGAGTTCAGATACGCAGTATTTT